These 30 T cell receptor beta chains came from one sample sequenced in a study of cytomegalovirus exposure and HLA in healthy donors. The study ran its PCR with 60 Vbeta and 13 Jbeta primers. Assay: immunoSEQ multiplex PCR; the TCRdb copy retains only in-frame clones and omits some. The sample has 150,000 to 200,000 clones; 78% are singletons. Sequencing was done on a sample of PBMCs. The receptors stem from a woman aged 25 to 39 in good health and CMV-seropositive.

This rearrangement joins TRBV29-1 to TRBJ2-1; no definite D call. Germline-derived CDR1 and CDR2 are SQVTM and ANQGSEA. The CDR3 spans 12 residues. V lost 4 bases to trimming and J lost 6 bases, with 10 bases between them. CDR3 sequence: CSVVRSANEQFF. CDR3 DNA: TGCAGCGTTGTGAGGAGCGCCAATGAGCAGTTCTTC.

The V and J genes are TRBV27 and TRBJ2-2; D might be TRBD2 (5 bases). The CDR3 has 17 residues. The germline CDR1 and CDR2 sequences are MNHEY and SMNVEV (reference sequence). Deletions cut 0 bases from V and 7 bases from J, with 18 bases between. This CDR3 reads CASSLSGGVTLGGELFF. In DNA form, the CDR3 reads TGTGCCAGCAGTTTATCCGGAGGTGTCACGTTAGGCGGGGAGCTGTTTTTT.

A single count supports this clone. V usage is TRBV13 and J usage is TRBJ2-7; 8 nucleotides align to TRBD1. CDR3 length: 15 amino acids. V dropped 4 bases and J dropped 1; count of bases not matched to a gene: 6. CDR1 PRHDT and CDR2 FYEKMQ come from the germline V gene (reference sequence). The CDR3 spells CASSSRDRGSYEQYF. CDR3 nucleotides: TGTGCCAGCAGCTCCCGAGACAGGGGATCCTACGAGCAGTACTTC.

The chain carries TRBV13 and TRBJ2-7, with 8 bases identical to TRBD1. The ends lost 0 bases at V and 2 bases at J; junction bases unmatched: 15. From germline, CDR1 is PRHDT and CDR2 FYEKMQ (reference sequence). The CDR3 length is 19 residues. The CDR3 protein is CASSLGPGQEARPPYEQYF. CDR3 nucleotide sequence: TGTGCCAGCAGCTTAGGCCCGGGACAGGAGGCGCGACCTCCCTACGAGCAGTACTTC.

The chain couples TRBV2 to TRBJ1-1, with a tentative D call TRBD1 (5 bases). The CDR3 runs to 13 residues. The V and J ends lost 6 bases and 8 bases respectively, with 16 bases between them. CDR1 is SNHLY and CDR2 is FYNNEI in the germline V gene. CDR3 sequence (DNA): TGTGCCAGCAGAGACAACAGGAACTCAGAAGCTTTCTTT. This gives the protein CASRDNRNSEAFF.

This chain connects TRBV14 to TRBJ2-7; TRBD1 is a possible D gene (6 bases). The length of the CDR3 is 13 residues. V was trimmed by 4 bases and J by 6 bases, leaving 13 bases between them. Germline V gives CDR1 SGHDN, CDR2 FVKESK. This CDR3 reads CASSLVQGGEQYF. The CDR3 coding sequence is TGTGCCAGCAGCCTTGTCCAAGGGGGCGAGCAGTACTTC.

The chain is built from TRBV28 and TRBJ1-2; D might be TRBD1 (6 bases). There are 15 residues in the CDR3. Trimming took off 6 bases at V and 0 bases at J, with 14 bases between the two ends. Per germline, CDR1 MDHEN and CDR2 SYDVKM. The CDR3 DNA reads TGTGCCAGCAGGCTTACCGGACAGTCTAACTATGGCTACACCTTC. Amino acids: CASRLTGQSNYGYTF.

This clone was observed a handful of times. The chain is built from TRBV6-4 and TRBJ2-6, with TRBD2 identical over 7 bases. Trimming at V came to 3 bases and at J to 6 bases, leaving 8 bases not matched to a gene. CDR1 and CDR2 from the germline V gene are MRHNA and SNTAGT. This CDR3 is built from 16 residues. CDR3 bases: TGTGCCAGCAGTGAACCGACCGGGAGGTCGGCCAACGTCCTGACTTTC. Its protein product is CASSEPTGRSANVLTF.

This chain connects TRBV15 to TRBJ1-2; no clear D gene. V was clipped by 1 base and J by 0 bases, with 9 bases between them. CDR1 and CDR2 from the germline V gene are LNHNV and YYDKDF (reference sequence). The CDR3 loop spans 15 amino acids. CDR3 protein: CATSRGEVSNYGYTF. DNA for the CDR3: TGTGCCACCAGCAGAGGGGAGGTGTCTAACTATGGCTACACCTTC.

The rearrangement links TRBV10-3 to TRBJ1-5; 7 bases map to TRBD1. CDR3 size: 14 residues. Germline CDR1 ENHRY, CDR2 SYGVKD. The V and J ends lost 9 bases and 5 bases, in that order; junction bases with no gene match: 10. The CDR3 spells CAIIRDSYHQPQHF. The CDR3, as DNA: TGTGCCATTATCCGGGACAGTTATCATCAGCCCCAGCATTTT.

The J gene is TRBJ2-7, the V gene TRBV7-6; no firm D call. Trimming removed 4 bases at V and 4 bases at J, with 11 bases between. The CDR3 contains 13 residues. Per germline, CDR1 SGHVS and CDR2 FNYEAQ. CDR3 nucleotides: TGTGCCAGCAGCTCCCAAGAACTGTACGAGCAGTACTTC. Translating gives CASSSQELYEQYF.

The chain combines TRBV5-4 with TRBJ2-2; TRBD1 matches at 9 bases. The CDR3 totals 15 residues. Germline loops: CDR1 SGHNT, CDR2 YYREEE (reference sequence). Losses at the gene ends were 2 bases for V and 7 bases for J; bases not matched to a gene: 6. CDR3 sequence: CASSFPGQGIGELFF. The DNA for the CDR3 is TGTGCCAGCAGCTTTCCGGGACAGGGTATCGGGGAGCTGTTTTTT.

This clone occurred a few times. In nucleotides, the CDR3 is TGTGCCAGCAGCTTAGTTATGAACACTGAAGCTTTCTTT. This codes for CASSLVMNTEAFF. The chain has TRBV11-2 and TRBJ1-1; D is undetermined. The CDR3 runs to 13 residues. The ends were cut back, 1 base at V and 0 bases at J, with 3 bases in the middle. Germline V gene sequence: CDR1 SGHAT, CDR2 FQNNGV.

The chain is built from TRBV4-3 and TRBJ2-2; D might be TRBD2 (5 bases). CDR1 is LGHNA, CDR2 YSLEER, per germline. Trimming left V 3 bases short and J 6 bases short, with 14 bases between. The CDR3 covers 15 residues. The CDR3 DNA is TGCGCCAGCAGCCATAGAGGGTTGCGCGCCGGGGAGCTGTTTTTT. Protein: CASSHRGLRAGELFF.

The rearrangement uses TRBV7-3 and TRBJ2-1, with 9 positions matching TRBD2. V lost 1 base and J lost 0; bases outside the gene matches: 10. CDR3 length equals 19 residues. CDR1 SGHTA and CDR2 FQGTGA come from the germline V gene. CDR3 loop: CASSLRGRGGPSSYNEQFF. CDR3 in DNA: TGTGCCAGCAGCTTAAGAGGGCGGGGGGGCCCTAGCTCCTACAATGAGCAGTTCTTC.

This clone was observed a few times. The chain uses TRBV7-6 and TRBJ2-1, with 9 positions matching TRBD1. The CDR3 extends over 16 amino acids. Germline CDR1 is SGHVS and CDR2 is FNYEAQ. J was trimmed by 7 bases and V by 0 bases; bases with no gene match: 7. The CDR3 sequence is CASSLAGTGWANEQFF. The CDR3 nucleotides are TGTGCCAGCAGCTTAGCAGGGACAGGGTGGGCAAATGAGCAGTTCTTC.

The V and J genes are TRBV27 and TRBJ1-2; D possibly corresponds to TRBD1 (6 bases). This CDR3 has 13 residues. Trimming took off 3 bases at V and 5 bases at J, with 10 bases between the two ends. Looked up from germline, CDR1 is MNHEY and CDR2 is SMNVEV (reference sequence). The CDR3 DNA follows: TGTGCCAGCAGTTTCCTAACAGGGTATGGCTACACCTTC. This gives the protein CASSFLTGYGYTF.

The V gene is TRBV19, the J gene TRBJ1-1, with D maybe TRBD1 (5 bases). CDR3 length: 13 residues. V lost 7 bases and J lost 4, with 13 bases in between. CDR1 is LNHDA, CDR2 SQIVND, per germline (reference sequence). CDR3 region: CASNRQGGTEAFF. The CDR3 DNA reads as TGTGCCAGTAATCGGCAGGGTGGCACTGAAGCTTTCTTT.

The chain employs TRBV6-5 and TRBJ1-6, with TRBD1 matching over 7 bases. The CDR3 is 16 residues long. Germline lookup yields CDR1 MNHEY and CDR2 SVGAGI. V lost 0 bases, J lost 6 bases, and 5 bases stayed unmatched. The CDR3 DNA reads as TGTGCCAGCAGTTACTCGGGACAGCGTTTTAATTCACCCCTCCACTTT. This sequence encodes CASSYSGQRFNSPLHF.

This clone was observed a handful of times. The chain employs TRBV5-1 and TRBJ2-7; 7 positions agree with TRBD2. V was clipped by 4 bases and J by 7 bases; unmatched bases: 14. Germline CDR1 and CDR2: SGHRS and YFSETQ. The CDR3 contains 15 residues. This CDR3 reads CASSTRDYAHGEQYF. CDR3 coding DNA: TGCGCCAGCAGCACCCGGGACTATGCCCACGGGGAGCAGTACTTC.

The V and J genes are TRBV5-6 and TRBJ2-3, with D possibly matching TRBD2 (7 bases). Trimming cost V 7 bases and J 0 bases, with 27 bases left between them. The germline V gene encodes CDR1 SGHDT and CDR2 YYEEEE. This CDR3 is built from 19 residues. CDR3: CASGGAFSGAEPSTDTQYF. The CDR3 bases are TGTGCCAGCGGGGGGGCCTTTTCAGGGGCCGAACCTAGCACAGATACGCAGTATTTT.

The chain couples TRBV5-6 to TRBJ2-2, with D possibly TRBD1 on 6 matching bases. Germline V gene lookup returns CDR1 SGHDT and CDR2 YYEEEE. The CDR3 is 15 amino acids. V lost 5 bases, J lost 4 bases, and 15 bases lay in between. The CDR3 region has the DNA TGTGCCAGCAGTTTTCAGGGGCGCGGCACCGGGGAGCTGTTTTTT. Its translation: CASSFQGRGTGELFF. Full variable domain (rest looked up from reference TRBV5-6 and TRBJ2-2): DAGVTQSPTHLIKTRGQQVTLRCSPKSGHDTVSWYQQALGQGPQFIFQYYEEEERQRGNFPDRFSGHQFPNYSSELNVNALLLGDSALYLCASSFQGRGTGELFFGEGSRLTVL.

V gene TRBV7-9 combines with J gene TRBJ1-2; D possibly corresponds to TRBD1 (5 bases). Trimming removed 1 base at V and 8 bases at J, with 14 bases between. Germline CDR1 reads SEHNR; CDR2 reads FQNEAQ (reference sequence). The CDR3 runs to 14 residues. CDR3 protein: CASSLVPRVGGYTF. CDR3 bases: TGTGCCAGCAGCTTAGTCCCCAGGGTCGGCGGCTACACCTTC.

This clone has only one observation. The chain has TRBV28 and TRBJ2-7; no clear D. Germline CDR1 reads MDHEN; CDR2 reads SYDVKM. Trimming took 3 bases from V and 6 from J, leaving 6 bases between them. The CDR3 is made up of 11 amino acids. The CDR3 DNA follows: TGTGCCAGCAGTTTTTCGAGCGAGCAGTACTTC. The encoded protein is CASSFSSEQYF.

The V and J genes are TRBV5-4 and TRBJ2-1, with 9 bases that match TRBD2. Germline trimming cut 0 bases from V and 2 bases from J; bases unmatched to any gene: 12. Looked up from germline, CDR1 is SGHNT and CDR2 is YYREEE (reference sequence). This CDR3 region has 19 residues. Written as DNA, the CDR3 is TGTGCCAGCAGCTTGGGGCCAACCTCAGCGGGAGGACCCTACAATGAGCAGTTCTTC. It translates to CASSLGPTSAGGPYNEQFF.

This rearrangement joins TRBV9 to TRBJ2-2; TRBD2 matches 11 bases. V lost 3 bases and J lost 0; bases outside the gene matches: 7. There are 18 residues in the CDR3. Germline V lookup: CDR1 SGDLS, CDR2 YYNGEE. The CDR3 loop is CASSASIAGGPNTGELFF. CDR3 in DNA: TGTGCCAGCAGCGCTTCGATAGCGGGAGGGCCGAACACCGGGGAGCTGTTTTTT.

CDR3 residues: CASSLNLLKRNIQYF. CDR3 in DNA: TGTGCCAGCAGCTTAAATCTATTAAAGAGAAACATTCAGTACTTC. This chain uses TRBV7-8 with TRBJ2-4, with D unclear. V was shortened by 2 bases and J by 6 bases, with 14 bases between the two germline ends. The CDR3 runs 15 residues. Germline V gene data show CDR1 as SGHVS and CDR2 as FQNEAQ.

This chain connects TRBV9 to TRBJ2-7; D might be TRBD2 (5 bases). Between the trimmed V and J ends, which lost 0 bases and 5 bases, there was a span of 21 bases. The CDR3 spans 17 residues. The germline V gene has CDR1 SGDLS and CDR2 YYNGEE. CDR3 protein: CASSVGWLVGSKDEQYF. The CDR3 DNA is TGTGCCAGCAGCGTAGGGTGGCTGGTTGGGAGCAAGGACGAGCAGTACTTC.

The chain uses TRBV6-5 and TRBJ1-5; D gene ambiguous. V was shortened by 8 bases and J by 7 bases, with 9 bases between the two germline ends. The germline CDR1 and CDR2 sequences are MNHEY and SVGAGI. CDR3 length: 11 residues. The CDR3 loop is CASGREQPQHF. Here the CDR3 DNA reads TGTGCCAGCGGGAGGGAACAGCCCCAGCATTTT.

The chain employs TRBV28 and TRBJ1-5; D is undetermined. CDR3 length: 12 residues. The germline gives CDR1 MDHEN, CDR2 SYDVKM. Trimming removed 4 bases at V and 7 bases at J, with 8 bases between. The CDR3 is CASSSLGQPQHF. The CDR3, as DNA: TGTGCCAGCAGTTCCCTGGGCCAGCCCCAGCATTTT.